A single TCR beta chain is shown here with its context. From the germline J gene comes the end of the CDR3, since the read stops 3 residues before it. Only in-frame clones appear in the TCRdb table, and some are missing; sequencing was by immunoSEQ multiplex PCR. The specimen's table records around 31,000 clones. This specimen belongs to a study of T cells in women clearing cervical HPV infection. CDR1 is DFQATT and CDR2 is SNEGSKA in the germline V gene (reference sequence). Germline trimming cut 3 bases from V and 3 bases from J; bases unmatched to any gene: 6. The CDR3 is 14 residues long. The genes are TRBV20-1 and TRBJ2-7; TRBD2 matches 9 bases. The receptor's source is a woman between 18 and 70 years old with a cervical HPV16 infection that either progressed to CIN3+ or cleared (not recorded which). Material for sequencing was blood buffy coat. The CDR3 region is CSASPLAGNYEQYF. Incomplete CDR3 DNA: TGCAGTGCTAGCCCCCTAGCGGGGAACTACGAG.